The 8 T cell receptor beta chains given below trace back to one sample, sequenced in a study of blood T cell repertoires in COVID-19. TCRdb's copy holds only in-frame clones and misses some; the assay was immunoSEQ multiplex PCR. The sample lists approximately 100,000 clones, 85% seen once, with more than 1.5% in the top ten. The sequenced sample consisted of peripheral blood. These receptor sequences come from a woman between 65 and 79 years old with active or convalescent COVID-19.

The chain links TRBV11-3 to TRBJ2-1, with 10 nucleotides matching TRBD2. V shed 3 bases and J 7 bases; nucleotides not matched to a gene: 18. This CDR3 has 19 residues. Germline loops: CDR1 SGHNT, CDR2 YENEEA. CDR3 sequence: CASSLVPPRGSGRANEQFF. In DNA form, the CDR3 reads TGTGCCAGCAGCTTGGTACCCCCCAGGGGGAGCGGGAGGGCTAATGAGCAGTTCTTC.

This rearrangement joins TRBV7-2 to TRBJ2-7, with D perhaps TRBD1 (6 bases). Germline values: CDR1 SGHTA, CDR2 FQGNSA. V lost 3 bases, J lost 3 bases, and 9 bases lay in between. CDR3 length equals 13 residues. CDR3 sequence reads: CASSFTGFYEQYF. Written as DNA, the CDR3 is TGTGCCAGCAGCTTTACAGGGTTCTACGAGCAGTACTTC.

The J gene is TRBJ1-1, the V gene TRBV11-2; 8 bases match TRBD1. There are 14 residues in the CDR3. Germline CDR1 SGHAT, CDR2 FQNNGV. V dropped 0 bases and J dropped 8; count of bases not matched to a gene: 5. The CDR3 bases are TGTGCCAGCAGCTTAGATCGAACAGGGGGAGAAGCTTTCTTT. Translation gives CASSLDRTGGEAFF. Filled out from reference TRBV11-2 and TRBJ1-1, the complete variable domain reads EAGVAQSPRYKIIEKRQSVAFWCNPISGHATLYWYQQILGQGPKLLIQFQNNGVVDDSQLPKDRFSAERLKGVDSTLKIQPAKLEDSAVYLCASSLDRTGGEAFFGQGTRLTVV.

The chain employs TRBV5-1 and TRBJ2-2, with D perhaps TRBD2 (5 bases). V was pared by 7 bases and J by 2 bases, with 12 bases between. Germline-derived CDR1 and CDR2 are SGHRS and YFSETQ. The CDR3 contains 14 residues. The CDR3 DNA sequence: TGCGCCAGCGCAGCCAGCGGTAACACCGGGGAGCTGTTTTTT. Protein sequence: CASAASGNTGELFF. The full variable domain, completed using reference TRBV5-1 and TRBJ2-2, is KAGVTQTPRYLIKTRGQQVTLSCSPISGHRSVSWYQQTPGQGLQFLFEYFSETQRNKGNFPGRFSGRQFSNSRSEMNVSTLELGDSALYLCASAASGNTGELFFGEGSRLTVL.

The V gene is TRBV6-6, the J gene TRBJ2-7; D may be TRBD2 (5 bases). The germline V gene encodes CDR1 MNHNY and CDR2 SVGAGI (reference sequence). The CDR3 has 13 residues. V shed 7 bases and J shed 3 bases, with 13 bases lying between them. CDR3 nucleotides: TGTGCCAGCACCGGGTCCGGGATCTACGAGCAGTACTTC. It yields the protein CASTGSGIYEQYF.

The chain couples TRBV6-1 to TRBJ1-3; 8 positions match TRBD1. The CDR3 is made up of 16 amino acids. J gave up 0 bases and V 3 bases, and 4 bases lay outside the gene matches. CDR1 and CDR2 (germline): MNHNS, SASEGT. CDR3 DNA: TGTGCCAGCAGTGAGCAGGGGGCCTACTCTGGAAACACCATATATTTT. Its translation: CASSEQGAYSGNTIYF.

V is TRBV28 and J is TRBJ2-1; 14 bases line up with TRBD2. The CDR3 loop spans 15 amino acids. V shed 3 bases, J shed 12 bases, and the junction held 7 bases outside the gene matches. The germline gives CDR1 MDHEN, CDR2 SYDVKM. CDR3 in amino acids: CASSFRLAGGFGQFF. DNA of the CDR3: TGTGCCAGCAGTTTTAGACTAGCGGGAGGGTTCGGGCAGTTCTTC.

This chain uses TRBV11-2 with TRBJ2-1; 8 bases map to TRBD2. Germline loops: CDR1 SGHAT, CDR2 FQNNGV. Trimming removed 2 bases from V and 5 bases from J; junction bases left unmatched: 8. The CDR3 has 16 residues. The CDR3 sequence: CASSLRGGGPHNEQFF. In nucleotides, the CDR3 is TGTGCCAGCAGCTTACGGGGGGGCGGTCCCCACAATGAGCAGTTCTTC.